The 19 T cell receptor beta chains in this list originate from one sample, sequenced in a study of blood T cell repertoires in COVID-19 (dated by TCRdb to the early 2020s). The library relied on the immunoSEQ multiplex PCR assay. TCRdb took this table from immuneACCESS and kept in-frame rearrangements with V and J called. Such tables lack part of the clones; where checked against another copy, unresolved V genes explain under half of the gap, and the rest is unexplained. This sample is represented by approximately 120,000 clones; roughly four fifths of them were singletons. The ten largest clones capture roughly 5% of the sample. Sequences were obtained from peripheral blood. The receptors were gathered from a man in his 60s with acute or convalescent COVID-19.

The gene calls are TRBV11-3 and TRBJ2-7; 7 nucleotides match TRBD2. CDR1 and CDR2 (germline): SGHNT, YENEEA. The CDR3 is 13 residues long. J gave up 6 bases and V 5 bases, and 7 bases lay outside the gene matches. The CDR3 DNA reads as TGTGCCAGCAGCACCCGACTAGCCCTCGAGCAGTACTTC. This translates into CASSTRLALEQYF.

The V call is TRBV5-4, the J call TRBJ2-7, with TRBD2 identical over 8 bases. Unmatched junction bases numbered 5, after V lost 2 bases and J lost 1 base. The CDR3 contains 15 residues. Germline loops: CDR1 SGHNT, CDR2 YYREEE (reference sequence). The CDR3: CASSLGGGRSYEQYF. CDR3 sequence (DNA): TGTGCCAGCAGCTTAGGCGGGGGGCGTTCCTACGAGCAGTACTTC.

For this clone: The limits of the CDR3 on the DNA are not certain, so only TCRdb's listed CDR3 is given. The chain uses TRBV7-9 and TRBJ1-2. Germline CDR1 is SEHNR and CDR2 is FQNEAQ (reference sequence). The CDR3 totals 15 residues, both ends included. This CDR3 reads CASSSTDSFGNGYTF.

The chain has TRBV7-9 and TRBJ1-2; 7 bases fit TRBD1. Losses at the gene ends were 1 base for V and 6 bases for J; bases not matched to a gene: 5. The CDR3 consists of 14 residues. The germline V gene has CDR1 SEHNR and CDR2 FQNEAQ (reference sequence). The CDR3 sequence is CASSLGKQGNGYTF. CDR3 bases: TGTGCCAGCAGCTTAGGGAAACAGGGGAATGGCTACACCTTC. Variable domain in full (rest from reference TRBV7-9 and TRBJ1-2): DTGVSQNPRHKITKRGQNVTFRCDPISEHNRLYWYRQTLGQGPEFLTYFQNEAQLEKSRLLSDRFSAERPKGSFSTLEIQRTEQGDSAMYLCASSLGKQGNGYTFGSGTRLTVV.

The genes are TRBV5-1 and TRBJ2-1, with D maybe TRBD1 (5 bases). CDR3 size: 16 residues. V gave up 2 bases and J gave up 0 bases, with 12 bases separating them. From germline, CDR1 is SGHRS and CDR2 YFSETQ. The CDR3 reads CASSLGHSISYNEQFF. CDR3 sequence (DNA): TGCGCCAGCAGCTTAGGACATTCAATCTCCTACAATGAGCAGTTCTTC.

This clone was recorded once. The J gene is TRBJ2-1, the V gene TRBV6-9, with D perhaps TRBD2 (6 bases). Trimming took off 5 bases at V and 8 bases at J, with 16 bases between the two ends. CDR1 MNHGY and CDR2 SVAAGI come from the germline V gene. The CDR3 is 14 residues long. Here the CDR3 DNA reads TGTGCCAGCAGTAATAGCGGTGGTTTGGATGAGCAGTTCTTC. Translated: CASSNSGGLDEQFF.

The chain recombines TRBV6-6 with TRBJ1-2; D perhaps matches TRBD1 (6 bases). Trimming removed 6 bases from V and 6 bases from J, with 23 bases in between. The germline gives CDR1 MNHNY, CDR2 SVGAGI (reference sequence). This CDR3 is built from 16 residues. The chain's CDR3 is CASRRLTNQGWDGYTF. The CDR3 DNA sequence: TGTGCCAGCAGACGCCTCACGAATCAGGGGTGGGATGGCTACACCTTC.

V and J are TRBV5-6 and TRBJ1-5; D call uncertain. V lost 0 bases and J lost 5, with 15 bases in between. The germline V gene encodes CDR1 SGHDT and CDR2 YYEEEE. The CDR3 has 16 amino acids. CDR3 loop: CASSLDYPGGYQPQHF. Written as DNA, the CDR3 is TGTGCCAGCAGCTTGGACTATCCCGGCGGTTATCAGCCCCAGCATTTT.

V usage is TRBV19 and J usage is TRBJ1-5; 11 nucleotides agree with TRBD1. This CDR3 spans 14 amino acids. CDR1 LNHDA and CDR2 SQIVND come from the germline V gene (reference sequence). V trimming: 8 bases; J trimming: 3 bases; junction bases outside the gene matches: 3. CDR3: CASRDRGNNQPQHF. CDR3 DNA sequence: TGTGCCAGTCGGGACAGGGGGAACAATCAGCCCCAGCATTTT.

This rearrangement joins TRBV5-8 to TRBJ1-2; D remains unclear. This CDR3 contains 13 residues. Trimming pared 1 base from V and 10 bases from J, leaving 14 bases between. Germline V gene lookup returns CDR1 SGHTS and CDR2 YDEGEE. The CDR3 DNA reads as TGTGCCAGCAGCTTGACCGGAGACTTTCTCTACACCTTC. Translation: CASSLTGDFLYTF.

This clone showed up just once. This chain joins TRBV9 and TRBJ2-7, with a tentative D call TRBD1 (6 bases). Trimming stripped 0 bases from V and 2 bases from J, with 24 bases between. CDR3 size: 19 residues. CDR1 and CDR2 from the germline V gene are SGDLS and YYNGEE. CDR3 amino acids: CASSVVVPTRQDKPYEQYF. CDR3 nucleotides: TGTGCCAGCAGCGTAGTAGTCCCCACCCGACAGGACAAACCCTACGAGCAGTACTTC.

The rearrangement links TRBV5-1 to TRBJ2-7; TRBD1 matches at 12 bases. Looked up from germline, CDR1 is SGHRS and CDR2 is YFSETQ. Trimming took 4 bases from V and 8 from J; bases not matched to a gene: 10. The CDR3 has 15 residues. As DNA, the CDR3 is TGCGCCAGCAGCATTGGGACAGGGGGCGATCGACAGCAGTACTTC. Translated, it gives CASSIGTGGDRQQYF.

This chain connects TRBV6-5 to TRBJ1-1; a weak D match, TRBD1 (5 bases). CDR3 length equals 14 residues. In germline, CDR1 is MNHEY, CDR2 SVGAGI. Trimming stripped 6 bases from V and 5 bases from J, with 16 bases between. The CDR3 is CASRPPQGSTEAFF. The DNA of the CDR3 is TGTGCCAGCAGACCACCTCAGGGATCAACTGAAGCTTTCTTT.

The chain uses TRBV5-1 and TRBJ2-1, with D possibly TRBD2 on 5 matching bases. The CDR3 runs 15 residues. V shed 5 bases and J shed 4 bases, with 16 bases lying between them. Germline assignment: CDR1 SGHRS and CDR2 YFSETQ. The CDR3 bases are TGCGCCAGCAGAGACGGCCCCGAGGGATACAATGAGCAGTTCTTC. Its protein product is CASRDGPEGYNEQFF. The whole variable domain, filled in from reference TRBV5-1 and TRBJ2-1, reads KAGVTQTPRYLIKTRGQQVTLSCSPISGHRSVSWYQQTPGQGLQFLFEYFSETQRNKGNFPGRFSGRQFSNSRSEMNVSTLELGDSALYLCASRDGPEGYNEQFFGPGTRLTVL.

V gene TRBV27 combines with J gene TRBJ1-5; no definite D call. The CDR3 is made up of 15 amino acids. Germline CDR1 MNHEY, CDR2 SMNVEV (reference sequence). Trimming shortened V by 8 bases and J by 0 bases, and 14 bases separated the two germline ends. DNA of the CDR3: TGTGCCAGCCAAACAGATGCGGGTAGCAATCAGCCCCAGCATTTT. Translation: CASQTDAGSNQPQHF.

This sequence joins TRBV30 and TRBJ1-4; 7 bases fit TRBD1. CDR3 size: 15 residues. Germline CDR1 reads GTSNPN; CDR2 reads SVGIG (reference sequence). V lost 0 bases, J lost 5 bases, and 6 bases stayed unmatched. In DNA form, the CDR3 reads TGTGCCTGGAGTGTTAAGGGGGCCTCAAATGAAAAACTGTTTTTT. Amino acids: CAWSVKGASNEKLFF. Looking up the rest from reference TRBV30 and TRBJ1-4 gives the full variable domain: SQTIHQWPATLVQPVGSPLSLECTVEGTSNPNLYWYRQAAGRGLQLLFYSVGIGQISSEVPQNLSASRPQDRQFILSSKKLLLSDSGFYLCAWSVKGASNEKLFFGSGTQLSVL.

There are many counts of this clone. The DNA for the CDR3 is TGTGCCAGCAGCCGACAATTAAGCGGGGGGGGTACCTACGAGCAGTACTTC. Translation gives CASSRQLSGGGTYEQYF. The chain couples TRBV3-1 (or the pseudogene TRBV3-2) to TRBJ2-7, with TRBD2 matching 10 bases. CDR1 and CDR2 from the germline V gene are LGHDT and YNNKEL (reference sequence). Germline trimming cut 4 bases from V and 2 bases from J; bases unmatched to any gene: 11. CDR3 length: 17 amino acids.

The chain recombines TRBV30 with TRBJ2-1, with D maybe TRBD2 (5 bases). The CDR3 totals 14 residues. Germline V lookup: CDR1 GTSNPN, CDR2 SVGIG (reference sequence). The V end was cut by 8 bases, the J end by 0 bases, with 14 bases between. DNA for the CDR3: TGTGCCAGTAGCGCGAGAAACTCCTACAATGAGCAGTTCTTC. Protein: CASSARNSYNEQFF.

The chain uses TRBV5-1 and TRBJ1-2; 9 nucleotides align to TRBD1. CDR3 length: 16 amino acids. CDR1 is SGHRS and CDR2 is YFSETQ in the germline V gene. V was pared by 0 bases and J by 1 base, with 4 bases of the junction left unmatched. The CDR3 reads CASSLGRDRVNYGYTF. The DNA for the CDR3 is TGCGCCAGCAGCTTGGGTCGGGACAGGGTTAACTATGGCTACACCTTC. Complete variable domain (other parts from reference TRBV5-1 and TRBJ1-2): KAGVTQTPRYLIKTRGQQVTLSCSPISGHRSVSWYQQTPGQGLQFLFEYFSETQRNKGNFPGRFSGRQFSNSRSEMNVSTLELGDSALYLCASSLGRDRVNYGYTFGSGTRLTVV.